This T cell receptor (beta chain) comes out of a study of blood T cell repertoires in COVID-19. Study details: PBMCs, B-cell-depleted T cells, or T cells provided the cDNA or gDNA that made up the material.

Profiled with immunoSEQ multiplex PCR; TCRdb holds only in-frame clones, not every one. The sample records 130,000 or so clones, about 85% being singletons. CDR1 and CDR2 (germline): SGDLS, YYNGEE. V was pared by 6 bases and J by 13 bases, with 15 bases of the junction left unmatched. This CDR3 spans 13 amino acids. This clonotype originated in a human donor in a cohort sampled during active COVID-19. The chain recombines TRBV9 with TRBJ2-7; TRBD2 matches 8 bases. The specimen was peripheral blood. CDR3 protein: CASNLRRGGHSYF. DNA of the CDR3: TGTGCCAGCAACCTCCGACGGGGGGGCCACAGTTACTTC.